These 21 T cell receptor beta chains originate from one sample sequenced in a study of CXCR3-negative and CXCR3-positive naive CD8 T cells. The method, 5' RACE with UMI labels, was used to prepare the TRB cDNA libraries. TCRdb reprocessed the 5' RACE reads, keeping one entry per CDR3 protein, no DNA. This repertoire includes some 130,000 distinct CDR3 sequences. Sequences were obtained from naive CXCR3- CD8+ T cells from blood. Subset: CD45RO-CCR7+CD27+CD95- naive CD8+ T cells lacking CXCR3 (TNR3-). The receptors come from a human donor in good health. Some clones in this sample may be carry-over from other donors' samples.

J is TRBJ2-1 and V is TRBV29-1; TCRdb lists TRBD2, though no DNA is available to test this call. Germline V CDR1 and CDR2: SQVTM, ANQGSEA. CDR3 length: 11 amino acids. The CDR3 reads CSARGGHEQFF.

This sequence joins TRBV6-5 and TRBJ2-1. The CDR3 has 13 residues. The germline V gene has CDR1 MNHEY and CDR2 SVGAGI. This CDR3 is CASSYRVNNEQFF.

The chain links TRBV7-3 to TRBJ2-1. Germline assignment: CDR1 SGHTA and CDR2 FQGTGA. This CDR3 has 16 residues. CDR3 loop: CASSLPTGGAYNEQFF.

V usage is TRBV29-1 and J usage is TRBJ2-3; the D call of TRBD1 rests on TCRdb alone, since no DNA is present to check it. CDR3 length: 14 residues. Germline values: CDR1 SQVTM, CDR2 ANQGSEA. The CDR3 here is CSVEGQANTDTQYF.

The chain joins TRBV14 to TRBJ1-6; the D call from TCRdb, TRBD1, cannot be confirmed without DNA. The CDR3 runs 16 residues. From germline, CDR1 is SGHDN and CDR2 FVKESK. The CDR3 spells CASSQDWDRRSSPLHF.

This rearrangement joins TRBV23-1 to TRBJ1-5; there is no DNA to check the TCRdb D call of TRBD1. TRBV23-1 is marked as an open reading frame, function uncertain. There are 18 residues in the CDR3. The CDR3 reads CASSRGTGEDSRNQPQHF.

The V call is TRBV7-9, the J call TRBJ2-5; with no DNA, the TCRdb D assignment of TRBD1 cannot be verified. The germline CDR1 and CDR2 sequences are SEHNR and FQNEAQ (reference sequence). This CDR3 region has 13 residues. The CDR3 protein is CASSGTGSETQYF.

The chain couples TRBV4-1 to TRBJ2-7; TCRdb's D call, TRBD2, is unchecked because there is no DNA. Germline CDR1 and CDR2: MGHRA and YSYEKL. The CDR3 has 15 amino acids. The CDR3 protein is CASSQDSSGTYEQYF.

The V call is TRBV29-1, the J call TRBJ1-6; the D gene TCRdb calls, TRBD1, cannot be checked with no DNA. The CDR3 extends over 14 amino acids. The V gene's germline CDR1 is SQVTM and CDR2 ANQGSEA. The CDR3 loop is CSYTPGQYNSPLHF.

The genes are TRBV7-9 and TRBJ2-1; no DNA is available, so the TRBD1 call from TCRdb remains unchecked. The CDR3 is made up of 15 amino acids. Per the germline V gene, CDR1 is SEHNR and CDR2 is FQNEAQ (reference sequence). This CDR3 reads CASSPPGGRDNEQFF.

Here the CDR3 reads CASSFGRGPGELFF. The chain couples TRBV12-3 or TRBV12-4 to TRBJ2-2; TCRdb returns TRBD2, unconfirmable since there is no DNA. The CDR3 spans 14 residues.

The CDR3 is CATSRDSPLQGGGQPQHF. The gene calls are TRBV15 and TRBJ1-5; no DNA is available, so the TRBD1 call from TCRdb remains unchecked. This CDR3 has 18 amino acids. Germline loops: CDR1 LNHNV, CDR2 YYDKDF (reference sequence).

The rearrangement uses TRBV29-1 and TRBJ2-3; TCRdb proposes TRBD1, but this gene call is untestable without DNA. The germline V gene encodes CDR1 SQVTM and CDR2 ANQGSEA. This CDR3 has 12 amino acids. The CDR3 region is CSARQGTDTQYF.

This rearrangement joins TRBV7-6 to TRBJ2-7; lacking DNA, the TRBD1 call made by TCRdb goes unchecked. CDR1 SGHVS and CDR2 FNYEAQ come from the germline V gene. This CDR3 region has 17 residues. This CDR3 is CASSSRAPGATPWEQYF.

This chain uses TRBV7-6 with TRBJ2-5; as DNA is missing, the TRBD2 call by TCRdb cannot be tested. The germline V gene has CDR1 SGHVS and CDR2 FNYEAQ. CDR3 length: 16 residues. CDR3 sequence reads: CASSLGGLALQEIQYF.

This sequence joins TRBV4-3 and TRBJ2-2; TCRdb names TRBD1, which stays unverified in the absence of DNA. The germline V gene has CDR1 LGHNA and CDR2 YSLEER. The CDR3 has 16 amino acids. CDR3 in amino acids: CASSQDGDQGTGELFF.

The CDR3 sequence: CASSLQGDYEQYF. The genes are TRBV7-9 and TRBJ2-7; the D gene TCRdb calls, TRBD1, cannot be checked with no DNA. The length of the CDR3 is 13 residues. CDR1 SEHNR and CDR2 FQNEAQ come from the germline V gene (reference sequence).

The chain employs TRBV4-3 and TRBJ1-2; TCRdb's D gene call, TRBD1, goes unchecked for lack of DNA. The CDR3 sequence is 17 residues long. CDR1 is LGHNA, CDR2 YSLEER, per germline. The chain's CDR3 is CASSQSFGQARYYGYTF.

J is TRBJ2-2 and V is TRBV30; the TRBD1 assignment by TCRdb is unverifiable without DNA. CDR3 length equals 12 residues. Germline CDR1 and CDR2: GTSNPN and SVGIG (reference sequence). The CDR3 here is CAWSEGAGELFF.

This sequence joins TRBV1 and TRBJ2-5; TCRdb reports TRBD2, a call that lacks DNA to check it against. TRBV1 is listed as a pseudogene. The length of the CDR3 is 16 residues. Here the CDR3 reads CTSSQDLGTSGETQYF.

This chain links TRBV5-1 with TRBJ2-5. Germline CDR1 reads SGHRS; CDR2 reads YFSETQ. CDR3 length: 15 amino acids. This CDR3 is CASSLGEIHQETQYF.